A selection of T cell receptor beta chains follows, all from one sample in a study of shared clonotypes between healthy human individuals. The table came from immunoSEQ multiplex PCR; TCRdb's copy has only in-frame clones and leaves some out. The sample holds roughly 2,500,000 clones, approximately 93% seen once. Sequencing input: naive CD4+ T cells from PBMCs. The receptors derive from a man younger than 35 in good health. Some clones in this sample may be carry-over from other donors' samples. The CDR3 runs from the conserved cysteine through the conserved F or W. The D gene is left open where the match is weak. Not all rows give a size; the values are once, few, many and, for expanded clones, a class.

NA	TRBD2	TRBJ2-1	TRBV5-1	CASSLIISGTYNEQFF	TGCGCCAGCAGCTTGATAATTAGCGGGACCTACAATGAGCAGTTCTTC
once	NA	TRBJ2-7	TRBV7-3	CASSLQQGSAYEQYF	TGTGCCAGCAGCCTCCAACAGGGTTCTGCTTACGAGCAGTACTTC
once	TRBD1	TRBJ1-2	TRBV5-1	CASSSNSGGRGYTF	TGCGCCAGCAGCTCGAATTCAGGGGGAAGAGGCTACACCTTC
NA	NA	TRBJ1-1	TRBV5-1	CASSLEGGTEAFF	TGCGCCAGCAGCTTGGAAGGGGGCACTGAAGCTTTCTTT
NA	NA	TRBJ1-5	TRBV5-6	CASSYSRGFINQPQHF	TGTGCCAGCAGCTACTCCAGGGGCTTCATCAATCAGCCCCAGCATTTT
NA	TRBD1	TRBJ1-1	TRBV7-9	CASSRGQGEKEAFF	TGTGCCAGCAGCCGGGGACAGGGAGAAAAAGAAGCTTTCTTT
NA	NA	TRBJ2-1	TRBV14	CASSPLRGEQFF	TGTGCCAGCAGCCCGCTTAGGGGGGAGCAGTTCTTC
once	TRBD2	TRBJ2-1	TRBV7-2	CASSSRLPSGNYNEQFF	TGTGCCAGCAGCTCACGCCTGCCTAGCGGGAACTACAATGAGCAGTTCTTC
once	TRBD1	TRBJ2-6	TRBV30	CACPSGTGAGANVLTF	TGTGCCTGCCCGTCCGGGACAGGGGCTGGGGCCAACGTCCTGACTTTC
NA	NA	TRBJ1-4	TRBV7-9	CASSLAGGFDEKLFF	TGTGCCAGCAGCTTAGCGGGGGGTTTTGATGAAAAACTGTTTTTT
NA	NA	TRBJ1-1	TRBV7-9	CASSRSSGTEAFF	TGTGCCAGCAGCCGAAGTTCAGGAACTGAAGCTTTCTTT
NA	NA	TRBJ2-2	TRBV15	CATSRGSGDTGELFF	TGTGCCACCAGCAGAGGGTCGGGGGACACCGGGGAGCTGTTTTTT
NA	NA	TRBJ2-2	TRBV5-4	CASTPGPLGAGELFF	TGTGCCAGCACCCCGGGGCCCCTGGGGGCCGGGGAGCTGTTTTTT
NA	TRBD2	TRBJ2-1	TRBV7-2	CASSKDRGAYNEQFF	TGTGCCAGCAGCAAGGACCGGGGGGCCTACAATGAGCAGTTCTTC
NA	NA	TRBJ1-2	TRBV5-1	CASSLGNPFNYGYTF	TGCGCCAGCAGCTTAGGGAACCCATTTAACTATGGCTACACCTTC
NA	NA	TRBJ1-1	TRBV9	CASSVATGSAEAFF	TGTGCCAGCAGCGTAGCAACAGGTTCCGCTGAAGCTTTCTTT
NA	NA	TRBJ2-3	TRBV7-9	CASSLVRGSTDTQYF	TGTGCCAGCAGCTTAGTAAGGGGGAGCACAGATACGCAGTATTTT
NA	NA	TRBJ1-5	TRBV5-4	CASIWAGKSCRF	TGTGCCAGCATCTGGGCAGGTAAGTCTTGTCGTTTT
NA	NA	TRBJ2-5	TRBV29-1	CSVVDTGRRTQYF	TGCAGCGTTGTGGACACCGGTCGTCGGACCCAGTACTTC
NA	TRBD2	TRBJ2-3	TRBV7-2	CASSLGLAGGSFTDTQYF	TGTGCCAGCAGCTTAGGACTAGCGGGAGGCTCTTTCACAGATACGCAGTATTTT
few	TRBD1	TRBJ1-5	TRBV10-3	CAISGQGNNQPQHF	TGTGCCATCAGTGGACAGGGGAACAATCAGCCCCAGCATTTT
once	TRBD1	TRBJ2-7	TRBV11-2	CASSSLTGVVYEQYF	TGTGCCAGCAGCTCCCTGACAGGGGTTGTCTACGAGCAGTACTTC
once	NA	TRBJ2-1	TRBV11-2	CASSLAVGIEQFF	TGTGCCAGCAGCTTAGCCGTGGGGATTGAGCAGTTCTTC
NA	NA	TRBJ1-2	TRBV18	CASSPPNSFYGGYTF	TGTGCCAGCTCACCACCGAACAGCTTTTATGGTGGCTACACCTTC